These T cell receptor beta chains were read from a single sample in a study of long-term antiretroviral therapy in people with HIV. Libraries were prepared by immunoSEQ multiplex PCR; TCRdb keeps only in-frame clonotypes and omits some of them. The repertoire holds about 39,000 clones, with 70% to 90% as singletons. Sequencing was performed on unsorted PBMCs, taken just before starting antiretroviral therapy. The receptors come from a woman aged 18-29 years with HIV. CDR3s include the opening cysteine and the closing phenylalanine or tryptophan. The D gene is left open where the match is weak. Clone size is stated in some rows and not others, as once, few, many or a class when expanded.

j_call d_call clone_size v_call cdr3_nt cdr3_aa
TRBJ1-5 . . TRBV7-2 TGTGCCAGCAGCTTAGCGCGGGGGGATCAGCCCCAGCATTTT CASSLARGDQPQHF
TRBJ2-2 . . TRBV5-6 TGTGCCAGCAGCTTGGTGGGGGGGCGACACACCGGGGAGCTGTTTTTT CASSLVGGRHTGELFF
TRBJ1-5 TRBD1 . TRBV28 TGTGCCAGCAGTCGGCGGGACAGGGGGCAGCCCCAGCATTTT CASSRRDRGQPQHF
TRBJ1-5 . . TRBV19 TGTGCCAGTAGTATCCTTCGACAGCGTAGCAATCAGCCCCAGCATTTT CASSILRQRSNQPQHF
TRBJ2-3 . . TRBV9 TGTGCCAGCAGCGCCCGGAGTTTAGGAGCAGATACGCAGTATTTT CASSARSLGADTQYF
TRBJ2-3 . . TRBV7-3 TGTGCCAGCAGCACTACCGACAGAGAGACGCAGTATTTT CASSTTDRETQYF
TRBJ2-7 . . TRBV5-1 TGCGCCAGCAGCTGGGACGGCTACGAGCAGTACTTC CASSWDGYEQYF
TRBJ2-7 . . TRBV15 TGTGCCACCAGCAGAGATAAGGGGACTGAGCGCCTCGAGCAGTACTTC CATSRDKGTERLEQYF
TRBJ2-7 TRBD2 . TRBV19 TGTGCCAGTAGTGCCGGGGGGGGTGGCTACGAGCAGTACTTC CASSAGGGGYEQYF
TRBJ2-1 TRBD2 . TRBV19 TGTGCCAGTAGTATCCCCCCCGGCGGGGGGCCCAATGAGCAGTTCTTC CASSIPPGGGPNEQFF
TRBJ2-7 . once TRBV7-9 TGTACCAGCAGCCCCTCCTACGAGCAGTACTTC CTSSPSYEQYF
TRBJ2-5 . . TRBV28 TGTGCCAGCAGTCCGTGGGGGACGATCCCGACAGAGACCCAGTACTTC CASSPWGTIPTETQYF
TRBJ1-2 TRBD1 . TRBV4-2 TGTGCCAGCAGCCGGCCAGGGACAGAGTGGGGGACTAACTATGGCTACACCTTC CASSRPGTEWGTNYGYTF
TRBJ2-7 . . TRBV4-3 TGCGCCAGCAGCCCAGTAGGGGGTTCCTACGAGCAGTACTTC CASSPVGGSYEQYF
TRBJ1-1 . . TRBV7-6 TGTGCCAGCAGCTTAGAAGCTTTTCCGGGGGGCCGGAACACTGAAGCTTTCTTT CASSLEAFPGGRNTEAFF
TRBJ2-7 . . TRBV4-2 TGTGCCAGCAGCCAAGATCCGTCGGGGGGCATCACCTACGAGCAGTACTTC CASSQDPSGGITYEQYF
TRBJ2-2 TRBD1 . TRBV12-5 TGTGCTAGTGGGGAGAGACAGGGGGCTTACACCGGGGAGCTGTTTTTT CASGERQGAYTGELFF
TRBJ2-7 . . TRBV28 TGTGCCAGCACTTTCAGCTACGAGCAGTACTTC CASTFSYEQYF
TRBJ2-1 . . TRBV19 TGTGCCAGTAGTATCTCCTTAGGGGGGAATGAGCAGTTCTTC CASSISLGGNEQFF
TRBJ1-5 TRBD1 . TRBV19 TGTGCCAGTAGTACGGGCGGGACAGGGACTCAGCCCCAGCATTTT CASSTGGTGTQPQHF
TRBJ1-1 . . TRBV7-9 TGTGCCAGCACCTCCGGGGGCCTTGGAGCTTTCTTT CASTSGGLGAFF
TRBJ2-7 TRBD2 once TRBV5-4 TGTGCCAGCAGCGTAACTAGCGGGTTTACCTACGAGCAGTACTTC CASSVTSGFTYEQYF